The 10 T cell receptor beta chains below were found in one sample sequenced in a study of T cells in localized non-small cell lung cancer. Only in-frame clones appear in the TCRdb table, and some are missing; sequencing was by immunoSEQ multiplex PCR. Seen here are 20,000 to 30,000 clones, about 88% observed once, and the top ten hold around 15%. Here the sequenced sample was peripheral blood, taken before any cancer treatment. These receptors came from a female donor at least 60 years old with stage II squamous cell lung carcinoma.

The CDR3 region is CASSSEAGVSEQYF. CDR3 nucleotide sequence: TGCGCCAGCAGCTCTGAAGCGGGAGTTAGCGAGCAGTACTTC. The chain uses TRBV5-1 and TRBJ2-7; 8 bases line up with TRBD2. The V gene end was trimmed by 3 bases and the J gene end by 6 bases; junction bases not matched to a gene: 8. The V gene's germline CDR1 is SGHRS and CDR2 YFSETQ. The CDR3 is 14 residues long.

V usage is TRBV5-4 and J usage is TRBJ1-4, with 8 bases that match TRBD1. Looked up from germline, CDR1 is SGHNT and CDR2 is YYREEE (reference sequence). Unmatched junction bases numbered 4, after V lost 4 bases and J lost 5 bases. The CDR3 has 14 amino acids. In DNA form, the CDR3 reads TGTGCCAGCAGCCAGGGACAGGAAAATGAAAAACTGTTTTTT. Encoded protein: CASSQGQENEKLFF. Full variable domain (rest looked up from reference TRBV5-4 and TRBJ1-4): ETGVTQSPTHLIKTRGQQVTLRCSSQSGHNTVSWYQQALGQGPQFIFQYYREEENGRGNFPPRFSGLQFPNYSSELNVNALELDDSALYLCASSQGQENEKLFFGSGTQLSVL.

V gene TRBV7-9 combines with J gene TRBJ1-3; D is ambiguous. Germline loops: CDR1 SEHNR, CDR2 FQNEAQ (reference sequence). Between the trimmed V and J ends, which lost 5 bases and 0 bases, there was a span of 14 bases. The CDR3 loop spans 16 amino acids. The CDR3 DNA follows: TGTGCCAGCAGCCCGCGGGTCCAGAGCTCTGGAAACACCATATATTTT. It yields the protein CASSPRVQSSGNTIYF.

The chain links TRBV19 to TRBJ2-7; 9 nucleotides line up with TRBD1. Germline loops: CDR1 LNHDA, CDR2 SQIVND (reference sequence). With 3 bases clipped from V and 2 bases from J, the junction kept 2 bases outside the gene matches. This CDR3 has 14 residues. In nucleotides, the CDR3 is TGTGCCAGTAGTATTGGGACAGGGCCCTACGAGCAGTACTTC. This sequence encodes CASSIGTGPYEQYF. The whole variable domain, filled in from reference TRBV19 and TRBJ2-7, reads DGGITQSPKYLFRKEGQNVTLSCEQNLNHDAMYWYRQDPGQGLRLIYYSQIVNDFQKGDIAEGYSVSREKKESFPLTVTSAQKNPTAFYLCASSIGTGPYEQYFGPGTRLTVT.

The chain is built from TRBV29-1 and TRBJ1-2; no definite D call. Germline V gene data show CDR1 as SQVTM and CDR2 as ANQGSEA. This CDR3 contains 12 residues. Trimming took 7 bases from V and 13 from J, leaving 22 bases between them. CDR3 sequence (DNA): TGCAGCGCCTTAAGCTGGCAGGAAAGAGGCACCTTC. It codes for CSALSWQERGTF.

Here the CDR3 DNA reads TGTGCCAGCAGCTTAGTAGGGGAAGGCTACACCTTC. It translates to CASSLVGEGYTF. The rearrangement joins TRBV7-2 to TRBJ1-2; D perhaps matches TRBD1 (5 bases). The CDR3 loop spans 12 amino acids. Germline V gives CDR1 SGHTA, CDR2 FQGNSA. Trimming pared 1 base from V and 8 bases from J, leaving 8 bases between.

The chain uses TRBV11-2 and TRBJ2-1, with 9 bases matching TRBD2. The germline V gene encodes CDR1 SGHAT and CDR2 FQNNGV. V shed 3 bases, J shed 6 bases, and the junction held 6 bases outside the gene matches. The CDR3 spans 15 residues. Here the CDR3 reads CASSLGLAPGNEQFF. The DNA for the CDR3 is TGTGCCAGCAGCTTGGGACTAGCTCCCGGCAATGAGCAGTTCTTC.

The DNA for the CDR3 is TGCGCCAGCAGCTTGGCCGACAGGGGAATATACGAGCAGTACTTC. Translating gives CASSLADRGIYEQYF. This sequence joins TRBV5-1 and TRBJ2-7, with 8 nucleotides matching TRBD1. After removal of 0 bases from V and 4 bases from J, the junction contained 6 bases not matched to a gene. The CDR3 is 15 amino acids. Germline assignment: CDR1 SGHRS and CDR2 YFSETQ.

The CDR3 region is CATSRERGPYEQYF. CDR3 nucleotide sequence: TGTGCCACCAGCAGAGAACGAGGGCCCTACGAGCAGTACTTC. The rearrangement joins TRBV15 to TRBJ2-7, with D perhaps TRBD2 (5 bases). The CDR3 is 14 amino acids. CDR1 and CDR2 (germline): LNHNV, YYDKDF (reference sequence). V gave up 0 bases and J gave up 2 bases, with 8 bases separating them.

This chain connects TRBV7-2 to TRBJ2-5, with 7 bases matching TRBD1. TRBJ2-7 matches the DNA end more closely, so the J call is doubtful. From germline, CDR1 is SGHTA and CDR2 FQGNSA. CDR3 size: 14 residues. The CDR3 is CASRQGQAFYEQYF. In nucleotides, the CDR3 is TGTGCCAGCAGACAAGGACAGGCGTTCTACGAGCAGTACTTC.